These 27 T cell receptor beta chains share one sample of origin, sequenced in a study of T cell responses to AZD1222 COVID-19 vaccine. The data were produced by immunoSEQ multiplex PCR, yet TCRdb's version contains in-frame clones alone and is incomplete. The sample has about 110,000 clones, 80% to 90% seen once. This specimen consisted of peripheral blood, obtained 28 days after the second AZD1222 dose. The origin of the receptors is an adult who received the AZD1222 COVID-19 vaccine.

This rearrangement joins TRBV18 to TRBJ1-3; D is unclear. CDR1 and CDR2 from the germline V gene are KGHSH and LQKENI. The CDR3 spans 14 residues. V was clipped by 3 bases and J by 0 bases, with 6 bases between them. CDR3 in amino acids: CASSPQNSGNTIYF. CDR3 nucleotides: TGTGCCAGCTCACCTCAGAACTCTGGAAACACCATATATTTT. The full variable domain, in which reference TRBV18 and TRBJ1-3 provide the parts outside the CDR3, is NAGVMQNPRHLVRRRGQEARLRCSPMKGHSHVYWYRQLPEEGLKFMVYLQKENIIDESGMPKERFSAEFPKEGPSILRIQQVVRGDSAAYFCASSPQNSGNTIYFGEGSWLTVV.

The chain is built from TRBV4-1 and TRBJ1-5; TRBD1 might be the D (5 bases). The CDR3 has 15 amino acids. Germline lookup yields CDR1 MGHRA and CDR2 YSYEKL. V was trimmed by 6 bases and J by 3 bases, leaving 15 bases between them. The CDR3 sequence is CASSQTEGYNQPQHF. As DNA, the CDR3 is TGCGCCAGCAGTCAGACTGAGGGGTACAATCAGCCCCAGCATTTT.

CDR3 amino acids: CASRKSPNLRNTGELFF. Written as DNA, the CDR3 is TGTGCCAGCCGAAAATCCCCGAACCTGAGGAACACCGGGGAGCTGTTTTTT. This chain uses TRBV2 with TRBJ2-2; D is undetermined. This CDR3 is 17 amino acids long. V dropped 8 bases and J dropped 1 base, with 20 bases sitting between them. Germline V gene data show CDR1 as SNHLY and CDR2 as FYNNEI.

The chain links TRBV9 to TRBJ2-1; no firm D call. Germline V lookup: CDR1 SGDLS, CDR2 YYNGEE. This CDR3 has 12 residues. V gave up 0 bases and J gave up 10 bases, with 8 bases separating them. In DNA, the CDR3 is TGTGCCAGCAGCGTAGAGCTGGGGGAGCAGTTCTTC. Protein sequence: CASSVELGEQFF.

The chain combines TRBV18 with TRBJ2-6, with D perhaps given as TRBD1 or TRBD2 (5 bases each). The CDR3 is 15 residues long. The V end was cut by 0 bases, the J end by 2 bases, with 5 bases between. Per germline, CDR1 KGHSH and CDR2 LQKENI. CDR3 amino acids: CASSPPGAGANVLTF. CDR3 in DNA: TGTGCCAGCTCACCACCGGGGGCTGGGGCCAACGTCCTGACTTTC. Supplemented by reference TRBV18 and TRBJ2-6, the full variable domain reads NAGVMQNPRHLVRRRGQEARLRCSPMKGHSHVYWYRQLPEEGLKFMVYLQKENIIDESGMPKERFSAEFPKEGPSILRIQQVVRGDSAAYFCASSPPGAGANVLTFGAGSRLTVL.

The chain employs TRBV28 and TRBJ1-5, with 9 positions matching TRBD1. This CDR3 has 17 residues. Germline CDR1 is MDHEN and CDR2 is SYDVKM. Trimming cost V 7 bases and J 5 bases; bases outside gene matches: 15. The chain's CDR3 is CASNQRRDRDPDQPQHF. The CDR3 coding sequence is TGTGCCAGCAACCAACGCCGGGACAGGGACCCCGATCAGCCCCAGCATTTT. Full variable domain (outside the CDR3, taken from reference TRBV28 and TRBJ1-5): DVKVTQSSRYLVKRTGEKVFLECVQDMDHENMFWYRQDPGLGLRLIYFSYDVKMKEKGDIPEGYSVSREKKERFSLILESASTNQTSMYLCASNQRRDRDPDQPQHFGDGTRLSIL.

The chain joins TRBV5-1 to TRBJ1-4, with D perhaps matching TRBD1 (6 bases). V lost 0 bases and J lost 2, with 11 bases in between. Germline assignment: CDR1 SGHRS and CDR2 YFSETQ. CDR3 length: 16 residues. The CDR3 sequence: CASSLEAGVTNEKLFF. CDR3 in DNA: TGCGCCAGCAGCTTGGAAGCAGGGGTCACTAATGAAAAACTGTTTTTT.

This chain connects TRBV27 to TRBJ2-2; 7 nucleotides match TRBD2. The V segment lost 5 bases and the J segment 9 bases; nucleotides outside the gene matches: 9. The CDR3 consists of 14 residues. CDR1 MNHEY and CDR2 SMNVEV come from the germline V gene (reference sequence). The CDR3 loop reads CASSVGLAVRELFF. CDR3 coding DNA: TGTGCCAGCAGTGTGGGCCTAGCGGTGCGGGAGCTGTTTTTT.

The chain combines TRBV6-9 with TRBJ1-1; D remains unclear. V was pared by 9 bases and J by 5 bases, with 22 bases between. CDR1 is MNHGY, CDR2 SVAAGI, per germline. The CDR3 is made up of 15 amino acids. The CDR3 is CARPTGHPPETEAFF. CDR3 nucleotides: TGTGCCAGACCAACCGGGCACCCCCCAGAGACTGAAGCTTTCTTT.

The chain joins TRBV7-7 to TRBJ2-3, with TRBD1 as a possible D gene (6 bases). V was trimmed by 0 bases and J by 8 bases, leaving 15 bases between them. Germline V gene data show CDR1 as SSHAT and CDR2 as FNYEAQ (reference sequence). This CDR3 region has 15 residues. CDR3 region: CASSLAGQGQGTQYF. The CDR3 DNA sequence: TGTGCCAGCAGCTTAGCAGGTCAGGGGCAAGGTACGCAGTATTTT.

This clone was counted a single time. This sequence joins TRBV7-9 and TRBJ2-7; TRBD2 aligns across 14 bases. The germline V gene encodes CDR1 SEHNR and CDR2 FQNEAQ (reference sequence). With 5 bases clipped from V and 3 bases from J, the junction kept 9 bases outside the gene matches. CDR3 length: 17 residues. CDR3 DNA sequence: TGTGCCAGCAGCGTCGGGACTAGCGGGAGTTTCGTCTACGAGCAGTACTTC. This translates into CASSVGTSGSFVYEQYF.

The CDR3, as DNA: TGTGCCAGTAGTACAGGACAGGGGATCAATCAGCCCCAGCATTTT. This codes for CASSTGQGINQPQHF. The rearrangement uses TRBV19 and TRBJ1-5; the match to TRBD1 covers 9 bases. The junction had 4 bases not matched to a gene; V was cut back by 4 bases and J by 3 bases. The CDR3 consists of 15 residues. Germline V gene sequence: CDR1 LNHDA, CDR2 SQIVND (reference sequence).

V is TRBV20-1 and J is TRBJ2-7; 13 nucleotides agree with TRBD2. This CDR3 region has 11 residues. Germline loops: CDR1 DFQATT, CDR2 SNEGSKA (reference sequence). CDR3 protein: CGTSGIHEQYF. The CDR3 bases are TGCGGGACTAGCGGGATCCACGAGCAGTACTTC.

The V gene is TRBV28, the J gene TRBJ2-5, with 16 bases lining up with TRBD2. V dropped 6 bases and J dropped 7; count of bases not matched to a gene: 11. The CDR3 has 17 residues. Germline V CDR1 and CDR2: MDHEN, SYDVKM. Written as DNA, the CDR3 is TGTGCCAGCAGCACCGGGACTAGCGGGAGGGTACTAAGGACCCAGTACTTC. This gives the protein CASSTGTSGRVLRTQYF.

The chain uses TRBV19 and TRBJ1-5; no clear D gene. Germline V gene data show CDR1 as LNHDA and CDR2 as SQIVND (reference sequence). V lost 5 bases to trimming and J lost 6 bases, with 8 bases between them. The CDR3 runs to 12 residues. CDR3 residues: CASSALSQPQHF. The CDR3 nucleotides are TGTGCCAGTAGTGCCCTTAGTCAGCCCCAGCATTTT. Based on the CDR3 plus reference TRBV19 and TRBJ1-5, the full variable domain is DGGITQSPKYLFRKEGQNVTLSCEQNLNHDAMYWYRQDPGQGLRLIYYSQIVNDFQKGDIAEGYSVSREKKESFPLTVTSAQKNPTAFYLCASSALSQPQHFGDGTRLSIL.

V and J are TRBV27 and TRBJ1-1; possible D gene TRBD1, 6 bases. This CDR3 has 13 residues. CDR1 is MNHEY, CDR2 SMNVEV, per germline (reference sequence). V was shortened by 3 bases and J by 8 bases, with 13 bases between the two germline ends. In DNA, the CDR3 is TGTGCCAGCAGTTTGGGGCCTGGGACAGAAGCTTTCTTT. The encoded protein is CASSLGPGTEAFF.

The chain uses TRBV7-2 and TRBJ2-5, with D maybe TRBD1 (6 bases). CDR1 is SGHTA, CDR2 FQGNSA, per germline. With 5 bases removed from V and 7 bases from J, the gap between germline ends came to 20 bases. This CDR3 is 15 amino acids long. The CDR3, as DNA: TGTGCCAGCAGCCAGCAGGTGGGACAAGCCGGGACCCAGTACTTC. Amino acid sequence: CASSQQVGQAGTQYF.

The V call is TRBV14, the J call TRBJ1-2; D not resolved. Per the germline V gene, CDR1 is SGHDN and CDR2 is FVKESK. The CDR3 is 13 residues long. V lost 2 bases and J 8 bases, leaving 12 bases between the germline ends. CDR3 DNA: TGTGCCAGCAGCCAAAGAGCCTCTTGGGGCTACACCTTC. Encoded protein: CASSQRASWGYTF. Full variable domain (rest looked up from reference TRBV14 and TRBJ1-2): EAGVTQFPSHSVIEKGQTVTLRCDPISGHDNLYWYRRVMGKEIKFLLHFVKESKQDESGMPNNRFLAERTGGTYSTLKVQPAELEDSGVYFCASSQRASWGYTFGSGTRLTVV.

V gene TRBV19 combines with J gene TRBJ1-5; perhaps TRBD1 as D (6 bases). The V end was cut by 1 base, the J end by 8 bases, with 18 bases between. The CDR3 extends over 16 amino acids. The V gene's germline CDR1 is LNHDA and CDR2 SQIVND (reference sequence). The CDR3 spells CASSIGVRGPPKPQHF. CDR3 coding DNA: TGTGCCAGTAGTATAGGAGTCAGGGGCCCCCCTAAGCCCCAGCATTTT. The whole variable domain, remainder taken from reference TRBV19 and TRBJ1-5, is DGGITQSPKYLFRKEGQNVTLSCEQNLNHDAMYWYRQDPGQGLRLIYYSQIVNDFQKGDIAEGYSVSREKKESFPLTVTSAQKNPTAFYLCASSIGVRGPPKPQHFGDGTRLSIL.

The rearrangement uses TRBV19 and TRBJ2-1; TRBD2 agrees at 10 bases. The CDR3 has 14 amino acids. The germline gives CDR1 LNHDA, CDR2 SQIVND (reference sequence). With 5 bases clipped from V and 10 bases from J, the junction kept 8 bases outside the gene matches. The CDR3 spells CASSPLAGVYEQFF. In DNA, the CDR3 is TGTGCCAGTAGTCCCCTAGCGGGAGTTTACGAGCAGTTCTTC.

The J gene is TRBJ2-7, the V gene TRBV10-3, with D unclear. Trimming pared 6 bases from V and 1 base from J, leaving 4 bases between. CDR1 ENHRY and CDR2 SYGVKD come from the germline V gene. The CDR3 is made up of 11 amino acids. CDR3 coding DNA: TGTGCCATCAGCAGTTCCTACGAGCAGTACTTC. Translated, it gives CAISSSYEQYF.

The rearrangement links TRBV19 to TRBJ1-1; D uncertain. This CDR3 is 13 amino acids long. Germline-derived CDR1 and CDR2 are LNHDA and SQIVND (reference sequence). V was clipped by 3 bases and J by 7 bases, with 12 bases between them. CDR3 sequence reads: CASSISSPGEAFF. The DNA of the CDR3 is TGTGCCAGTAGTATTTCCTCGCCCGGTGAAGCTTTCTTT.

The CDR3 is CASSSGGSSNQPQHF. The CDR3 coding sequence is TGTGCCAGCAGTTCCGGGGGCTCGAGCAATCAGCCCCAGCATTTT. The J gene is TRBJ1-5, the V gene TRBV28, with D maybe TRBD1 (6 bases). The V end lost 4 bases, the J end lost 1 base, and 11 bases lay between the germline ends. CDR1 MDHEN and CDR2 SYDVKM come from the germline V gene. This CDR3 region has 15 residues.

This clone was seen more than once but under ten times. The chain couples TRBV9 to TRBJ1-3; D ambiguous. The V end was cut by 0 bases, the J end by 4 bases, with 11 bases between. Germline loops: CDR1 SGDLS, CDR2 YYNGEE. The CDR3 is 15 amino acids. The CDR3 loop reads CASSVEQLNGNTIYF. CDR3 coding DNA: TGTGCCAGCAGCGTAGAGCAGCTAAACGGAAACACCATATATTTT.

The chain joins TRBV5-1 to TRBJ2-5; 9 positions agree with TRBD2. The V and J ends lost 4 bases and 4 bases, in that order; junction bases with no gene match: 8. Germline CDR1 reads SGHRS; CDR2 reads YFSETQ. The CDR3 is 15 amino acids. CDR3 sequence (DNA): TGCGCCAGCAGCCCCGGACTAGCGCGTTCAGAGACCCAGTACTTC. Translating it yields CASSPGLARSETQYF.

This clone was seen once. V gene TRBV13 combines with J gene TRBJ2-7; TRBD2 matches at 12 bases. The CDR3 runs 15 residues. J gave up 7 bases and V 6 bases, and 10 bases lay outside the gene matches. CDR1 PRHDT and CDR2 FYEKMQ come from the germline V gene (reference sequence). CDR3 nucleotide sequence: TGTGCCAGCAGACTAGCGGGAGGTGGTAACGGGGAGCAGTACTTC. Encoded protein: CASRLAGGGNGEQYF.

The chain combines TRBV28 with TRBJ2-7; D not certain. Germline V lookup: CDR1 MDHEN, CDR2 SYDVKM. CDR3 length equals 14 residues. V dropped 5 bases and J dropped 3 bases, with 14 bases sitting between them. CDR3: CASSSRKILYEQYF. The CDR3 DNA is TGTGCCAGCAGTAGCCGTAAGATTCTCTACGAGCAGTACTTC.